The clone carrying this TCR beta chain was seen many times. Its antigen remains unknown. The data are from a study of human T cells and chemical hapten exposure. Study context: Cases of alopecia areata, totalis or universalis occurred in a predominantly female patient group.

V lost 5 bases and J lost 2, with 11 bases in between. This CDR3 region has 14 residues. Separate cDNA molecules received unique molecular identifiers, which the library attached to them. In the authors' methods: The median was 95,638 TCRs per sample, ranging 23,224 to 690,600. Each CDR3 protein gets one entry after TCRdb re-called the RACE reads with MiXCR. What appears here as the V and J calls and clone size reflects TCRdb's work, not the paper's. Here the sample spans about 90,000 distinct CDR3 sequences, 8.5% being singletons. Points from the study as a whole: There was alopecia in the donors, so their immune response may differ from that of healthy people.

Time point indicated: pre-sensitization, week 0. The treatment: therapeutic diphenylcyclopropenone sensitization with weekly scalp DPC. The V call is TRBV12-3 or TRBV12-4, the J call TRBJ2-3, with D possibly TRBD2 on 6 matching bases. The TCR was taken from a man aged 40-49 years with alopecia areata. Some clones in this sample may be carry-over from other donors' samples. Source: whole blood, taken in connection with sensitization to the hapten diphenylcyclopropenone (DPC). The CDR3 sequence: CASSVRDFTDTQYF. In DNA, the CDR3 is TGTGCCAGCAGTGTCCGGGACTTCACAGATACGCAGTATTTT.